This entry lists 21 T cell receptor beta chains sequenced from one sample in a study of naive and memory T cell subsets. An equimolar mix of two oligonucleotides served as the beta constant-region primer for TRBC1 and TRBC2. From the UMI-ligation and nested PCR reads, TCRdb called clonotypes with MiXCR, one entry per CDR3 protein. The sample lists 77,000 or so distinct CDR3 sequences; about an eighth were seen once. The sequenced sample consisted of central memory CD4+ T cells from blood. The receptors originated from a human donor in good health.

The chain uses TRBV20-1 and TRBJ2-7, with D perhaps TRBD2 (7 bases). Trimming cost V 2 bases and J 0 bases, with 8 bases left between them. The CDR3 sequence is 13 residues long. CDR1 is DFQATT, CDR2 SNEGSKA, per germline (reference sequence). CDR3 residues: CSARRGGSYEQYF. CDR3 DNA: TGCAGTGCTAGAAGGGGGGGCTCCTACGAGCAGTACTTC.

This rearrangement joins TRBV29-1 to TRBJ2-1; tentative D call: TRBD1 (6 bases). The CDR3 extends over 13 amino acids. The V gene lost 4 bases and the J gene lost 4 bases, with 11 bases spanning the gap. Germline V gene lookup returns CDR1 SQVTM and CDR2 ANQGSEA. DNA for the CDR3: TGCAGCGTTGTGCGACAGGTGTACAATGAGCAGTTCTTC. Translating gives CSVVRQVYNEQFF.

This clonotype showed up just a few times. In DNA, the CDR3 is TGCAGTTTGGCGGCCGTCGGTACGCAGTATTTT. Translating it yields CSLAAVGTQYF. The genes are TRBV20-1 and TRBJ2-3; D gene uncertain. The CDR3 spans 11 residues. V was clipped by 8 bases and J by 8 bases, with 14 bases between them. The germline V gene encodes CDR1 DFQATT and CDR2 SNEGSKA (reference sequence).

This clonotype occurred a few times. The chain combines TRBV6-6 with TRBJ1-5; no firm D call. The CDR3 contains 13 residues. The ends were cut back, 2 bases at V and 2 bases at J, with 4 bases in the middle. Germline V lookup: CDR1 MNHNY, CDR2 SVGAGI (reference sequence). The CDR3 spells CASSYVGNQPQHF. CDR3 DNA: TGTGCCAGCAGTTACGTAGGCAATCAGCCCCAGCATTTT.

This clonotype was picked up many times. The CDR3 spells CASSRTSGVSSTDTQYF. The CDR3 DNA reads as TGTGCCAGCAGCCGGACTAGCGGAGTTTCTAGCACAGATACGCAGTATTTT. The chain recombines TRBV7-9 with TRBJ2-3; 10 positions match TRBD2. Losses at the gene ends were 5 bases for V and 0 bases for J; bases not matched to a gene: 8. The CDR3 totals 17 residues. Germline lookup yields CDR1 SEHNR and CDR2 FQNEAQ (reference sequence).

The rearrangement joins TRBV4-2 to TRBJ2-1; D ambiguous. Germline V gene lookup returns CDR1 LGHNA and CDR2 YNFKEQ. The CDR3 totals 14 residues. Trimming took off 4 bases at V and 8 bases at J, with 15 bases between the two ends. In DNA, the CDR3 is TGTGCCAGCAGCCTCGCGGACGGTCGCGATGAGCAGTTCTTC. Its translation is CASSLADGRDEQFF.

This clonotype was detected ten times or more. The V call is TRBV7-2, the J call TRBJ2-2, with TRBD2 as a possible D gene (6 bases). CDR3 length: 14 amino acids. Trimming removed 1 base at V and 6 bases at J, with 9 bases between. Looked up from germline, CDR1 is SGHTA and CDR2 is FQGNSA. As DNA, the CDR3 is TGTGCCAGCAGCTTAGGAGCTAGCGCCGGGGAGCTGTTTTTT. Residues: CASSLGASAGELFF. Using reference TRBV7-2 and TRBJ2-2 for the parts outside the CDR3, the full variable domain is GAGVSQSPSNKVTEKGKDVELRCDPISGHTALYWYRQSLGQGLEFLIYFQGNSAPDKSGLPSDRFSAERTGGSVSTLTIQRTQQEDSAVYLCASSLGASAGELFFGEGSRLTVL.

The chain has TRBV6-2 or TRBV6-3 and TRBJ1-1, with TRBD1 as a possible D gene (6 bases). From germline, CDR1 is MNHEY and CDR2 SVGEGT. The CDR3 totals 14 residues. Trimming pared 7 bases from V and 3 bases from J, leaving 15 bases between. The CDR3 DNA sequence: TGTGCCAGCACCAAGGACAGCAGTGACACTGAAGCTTTCTTT. It translates to CASTKDSSDTEAFF.

This clonotype was counted between two and nine times. The rearrangement uses TRBV3-1 and TRBJ1-5; no firm D call. Trimming left V 5 bases short and J 5 bases short, with 7 bases between. The V gene's germline CDR1 is LGHDT and CDR2 YNNKEL (reference sequence). The CDR3 sequence is 12 residues long. The CDR3 DNA follows: TGTGCCAGCAGCGGCAGAGATCAGCCCCAGCATTTT. It specifies CASSGRDQPQHF.

There are a few counts of this clonotype. The CDR3 nucleotides read TGTGCCAGCAGCTTCAGACTAGCGGGGGCTGCCGGGGAGCTGTTTTTT. This translates into CASSFRLAGAAGELFF. This sequence joins TRBV7-2 and TRBJ2-2; 12 positions match TRBD2. Germline CDR1 reads SGHTA; CDR2 reads FQGNSA. This CDR3 region has 16 residues. With 3 bases clipped from V and 6 bases from J, the junction kept 5 bases outside the gene matches.

In this sample, this clonotype turned up a few times. The rearrangement joins TRBV5-1 to TRBJ2-2, with D possibly being TRBD1 or TRBD2 (5 bases each). The CDR3 extends over 16 amino acids. Per germline, CDR1 SGHRS and CDR2 YFSETQ. Between the trimmed V and J ends, which lost 2 bases and 2 bases, there was a span of 13 bases. CDR3 DNA: TGCGCCAGCAGCTTTGCCGGGACGAGCAACACCGGGGAGCTGTTTTTT. Protein sequence: CASSFAGTSNTGELFF.

This clonotype was observed at least ten times. The chain employs TRBV18 and TRBJ1-1; D is uncertain. This CDR3 has 14 amino acids. Between the trimmed V and J ends, which lost 5 bases and 5 bases, there was a span of 15 bases. From germline, CDR1 is KGHSH and CDR2 LQKENI. CDR3 nucleotides: TGTGCCAGCTCAGCCCGGTCCCGGCAAACTGAAGCTTTCTTT. Its translation is CASSARSRQTEAFF.

This clonotype was recorded many times. The chain recombines TRBV5-1 with TRBJ1-1, with 7 bases aligning to TRBD1. With V trimmed by 4 bases and J by 7 bases, 10 bases remained unmatched. This CDR3 spans 14 amino acids. Germline V gene lookup returns CDR1 SGHRS and CDR2 YFSETQ. The CDR3 loop is CASSEKTGFDEAFF. In nucleotides, the CDR3 is TGCGCCAGCAGCGAGAAGACAGGGTTCGATGAAGCTTTCTTT.

This clonotype was found a few times. The V gene is TRBV28, the J gene TRBJ2-5, with a possible D match to TRBD1 (5 bases). Looked up from germline, CDR1 is MDHEN and CDR2 is SYDVKM. With 3 bases removed from V and 5 bases from J, the gap between germline ends came to 10 bases. The CDR3 contains 13 residues. The CDR3, as DNA: TGTGCCAGCAGTTTTTCAGGGTCGGAGACCCAGTACTTC. Translating it yields CASSFSGSETQYF.

This clonotype was found many times. The chain links TRBV2 to TRBJ2-5; D is unclear. V was trimmed by 6 bases and J by 2 bases, leaving 13 bases between them. The CDR3 loop spans 14 amino acids. Germline V gives CDR1 SNHLY, CDR2 FYNNEI. This CDR3 reads CASSGIYSQETQYF. DNA of the CDR3: TGTGCCAGCAGCGGAATCTACAGTCAAGAGACCCAGTACTTC.

The V call is TRBV20-1, the J call TRBJ1-5; D gene uncertain. V was clipped by 4 bases and J by 6 bases, with 13 bases between them. In germline, CDR1 is DFQATT, CDR2 SNEGSKA (reference sequence). This CDR3 region has 13 residues. CDR3 sequence reads: CSATRQVGQPQHF. As DNA, the CDR3 is TGCAGTGCTACCCGACAAGTCGGTCAGCCCCAGCATTTT.

This clonotype occurred a few times. This chain joins TRBV12-3 or TRBV12-4 and TRBJ2-7; D is uncertain. The CDR3 extends over 12 amino acids. V was clipped by 1 base and J by 3 bases, with 4 bases between them. The CDR3 region is CASSLERYEQYF. CDR3 coding DNA: TGTGCCAGCAGTTTAGAACGCTACGAGCAGTACTTC.

This clonotype was detected a few times. The rearrangement uses TRBV4-2 and TRBJ1-1; D is perhaps TRBD1 (6 bases). With 5 bases removed from V and 1 base from J, the gap between germline ends came to 11 bases. The CDR3 totals 14 residues. Germline V gives CDR1 LGHNA, CDR2 YNFKEQ. DNA of the CDR3: TGTGCCAGCAGCGTCCACAGGGCGAACACTGAAGCTTTCTTT. Translating gives CASSVHRANTEAFF.

Ten or more counts support this clonotype. This rearrangement joins TRBV27 to TRBJ2-7; D unclear. Germline V gene lookup returns CDR1 MNHEY and CDR2 SMNVEV (reference sequence). The CDR3 contains 15 residues. The V end lost 0 bases, the J end lost 0 bases, and 9 bases lay between the germline ends. The CDR3 DNA reads TGTGCCAGCAGTTTATCGGGCCCGGGCTCCTACGAGCAGTACTTC. Its protein is CASSLSGPGSYEQYF.

The table lists this clonotype with a few counts. The chain employs TRBV10-3 and TRBJ2-7; D uncertain. From germline, CDR1 is ENHRY and CDR2 SYGVKD. The CDR3 has 13 amino acids. V was shortened by 0 bases and J by 8 bases, with 11 bases between the two germline ends. In DNA form, the CDR3 reads TGTGCCATCAGTGAGTCGGCCTTGATCCAGCAGTACTTC. It codes for CAISESALIQQYF.

This clonotype has a handful of counts. The V call is TRBV7-9, the J call TRBJ2-5; D may be TRBD2 (5 bases). This CDR3 has 13 amino acids. The V gene lost 3 bases and the J gene lost 5 bases, with 10 bases spanning the gap. The V gene's germline CDR1 is SEHNR and CDR2 FQNEAQ (reference sequence). CDR3 nucleotides: TGTGCCAGCAGCTTTGGGAGCGGTGAGACCCAGTACTTC. The encoded protein is CASSFGSGETQYF.